This T cell receptor (beta chain) stems from a study of blood T cell repertoires in COVID-19. Authors' data handling: It was from reference gene primer amplification that nucleated cell counts were estimated. Sequencing used immunoSEQ multiplex PCR; TCRdb keeps in-frame clones, though not all of them. V and J calls and clone size are those listed in that table; D and trimming were worked out from the DNA. The sample shows some 180,000 clones, 70% to 80% of them seen only once. Everyone who took part was 18 to 89 years old, and they came from 24 US areas. Each participant's cohort was designated according to participant-reported clinical history. A COVID-19 case was met by exposed participants within 2 weeks before study entry. This clone was picked up a small number of times. A clone one base away is much larger, so this may be a read error. This same CDR3 is encoded by further DNA sequences in the sample.

Germline V gives CDR1 SQVTM, CDR2 ANQGSEA. The CDR3 is made up of 13 amino acids. V dropped 6 bases and J dropped 5; count of bases not matched to a gene: 8. This TCR derives from a man between 60 and 75 years old who had been exposed to COVID-19. Material: PBMCs or T cells enriched from blood (not recorded which). The chain combines TRBV29-1 with TRBJ2-7; 9 bases align to TRBD1. CDR3 DNA sequence: TGCAGCGTCGCCCGGGACAGGGTCGACGAGCAGTACTTC. Protein: CSVARDRVDEQYF.